Listed here are 9 T cell receptor beta chains from one sample, sequenced in a study of blood T cell repertoires in COVID-19 (dated by TCRdb to the early 2020s). Libraries came from the immunoSEQ multiplex PCR assay. TCRdb's version of the immuneACCESS table is confined to in-frame rearrangements and falls short of the full clone set. An unresolved V gene accounts for under half of the shortfall where checked; the remainder is of unknown origin. In this sample the table shows roughly 50,000 clones, just over 90% of which occur a single time. Approximately 8% of the sample is in the top ten clones. Sequenced material: peripheral blood. The source of these receptors is a woman in her thirties or forties with active COVID-19.

The rearrangement links TRBV6-5 to TRBJ1-2, with 7 bases that match TRBD1. V shed 7 bases, J shed 4 bases, and the junction held 12 bases outside the gene matches. The germline gives CDR1 MNHEY, CDR2 SVGAGI. This CDR3 region has 15 residues. The DNA for the CDR3 is TGTGCCAGCACCACCAGACAGGGTTCCTTCTATGGCTACACCTTC. This codes for CASTTRQGSFYGYTF.

In nucleotides, the CDR3 is TGTGCCAGCCACAGTTCGTCAGGGTTTAGTAATGGCTACACCTTC. Translated, it gives CASHSSSGFSNGYTF. This chain connects TRBV6-6 to TRBJ1-2; D perhaps matches TRBD1 (5 bases). CDR1 and CDR2 from the germline V gene are MNHNY and SVGAGI (reference sequence). The CDR3 has 15 residues. With 8 bases removed from V and 6 bases from J, the gap between germline ends came to 22 bases.

The chain employs TRBV3-1 (or the pseudogene TRBV3-2) and TRBJ2-2; D remains unclear. The CDR3 is 13 residues long. V was cut by 2 bases and J by 6 bases, with 7 bases left in between. Germline CDR1 is LGHDT and CDR2 is YNNKEL (reference sequence). CDR3 protein: CASSQQAAGELFF. For the CDR3, the DNA is TGTGCCAGCAGCCAACAGGCCGCCGGGGAGCTGTTTTTT.

This clone appeared once. The rearrangement links TRBV5-1 to TRBJ1-3; D gene uncertain. CDR1 and CDR2 (germline): SGHRS, YFSETQ. Trimming shortened V by 4 bases and J by 0 bases, and 14 bases separated the two germline ends. The CDR3 is 16 amino acids. The CDR3 DNA is TGCGCCAGCAGCCCGGGGATCCTCCGCTCTGGAAACACCATATATTTT. Amino acids: CASSPGILRSGNTIYF.

This rearrangement joins TRBV3-1 (or the pseudogene TRBV3-2) to TRBJ1-3; D is uncertain. Trimming shortened V by 2 bases and J by 4 bases, and 18 bases separated the two germline ends. The CDR3 loop spans 17 amino acids. The germline V gene has CDR1 LGHDT and CDR2 YNNKEL (reference sequence). This CDR3 reads CASSQPPPPPQGNTIYF. For the CDR3, the DNA is TGTGCCAGCAGCCAACCACCCCCTCCTCCTCAGGGAAACACCATATATTTT.

The chain links TRBV11-3 to TRBJ2-3, with D possibly TRBD1 on 5 matching bases. V was shortened by 1 base and J by 5 bases, with 13 bases between the two germline ends. The CDR3 loop spans 15 amino acids. Germline V gene lookup returns CDR1 SGHNT and CDR2 YENEEA. Here the CDR3 reads CASSLGTQGGDTQYF. The CDR3 bases are TGTGCCAGCAGCTTAGGGACCCAGGGTGGAGATACGCAGTATTTT.

The gene calls are TRBV7-6 and TRBJ2-7; 7 bases map to TRBD1. CDR3 length: 12 residues. V lost 5 bases to trimming and J lost 2 bases; unmatched junction nucleotides: 0. Germline loops: CDR1 SGHVS, CDR2 FNYEAQ. The CDR3 nucleotides read TGTGCCAGCAGCACAGGGGCCTACGAGCAGTACTTC. It translates to CASSTGAYEQYF.

The genes are TRBV9 and TRBJ1-2; TRBD1 aligns across 9 bases. J gave up 1 base and V 4 bases, and 8 bases lay outside the gene matches. The CDR3 consists of 16 residues. Germline V gives CDR1 SGDLS, CDR2 YYNGEE. This CDR3 is CASSPRPGQGNYGYTF. CDR3 coding DNA: TGTGCCAGCAGCCCCCGCCCGGGACAGGGTAACTATGGCTACACCTTC.

CDR3 region: CASSRVDTIYF. CDR3 DNA: TGTGCCAGTAGTCGCGTGGACACCATATATTTT. The rearrangement uses TRBV19 and TRBJ1-3; D is uncertain. The germline gives CDR1 LNHDA, CDR2 SQIVND (reference sequence). This CDR3 is built from 11 residues. Trimming left V 5 bases short and J 8 bases short, with 7 bases between.